This TCR beta chain was found in a study of neurological immune-mediated disorders. Whole-study findings and limits: Private repertoires in all groups were suggested, as expanded clones shared no CDR3 amino acid sequences across subjects. TCR clonal expansion peaked in HTLV-1-associated myelopathy patients and was lowest in multiple sclerosis patients.

Noted time point: longitudinal time-point 3. The cDNA was synthesized by means of template-switch 5'RACE, which was carried out with 10-nucleotide random UMIs. Using its own MiXCR run on the 5' RACE reads, TCRdb lists one record per CDR3 protein. The sample records roughly 100,000 distinct CDR3 sequences, roughly a tenth being singletons. Per germline, CDR1 MGHRA and CDR2 YSYEKL. V lost 2 bases, J lost 3 bases, and 1 base stayed unmatched. The CDR3 contains 15 residues. This clonotype was seen repeatedly, ten times or more. Its antigen remains unidentified. Sequenced sample: PBMCs. The gene calls are TRBV4-1 and TRBJ2-3; 11 bases line up with TRBD2. This receptor was obtained from a female donor with HTLV-1-associated myelopathy (HAM/TSP). CDR3 region: CASSQPSGGTDTQYF. CDR3 nucleotides: TGCGCCAGCAGCCAACCTAGCGGGGGGACAGATACGCAGTATTTT.